The entry below describes one TCR beta chain. Antigen specificity is unknown. The sample is drawn from a study of T-cell reconstitution after alpha-beta-depleted transplantation in children. The library targeted TCRbeta and was prepared with unique molecular identifiers. Each CDR3 protein gets one entry after TCRdb re-called the PCR reads with MiXCR. The sample lists 700,000 to 950,000 distinct CDR3 sequences, about 15% occurring once. Points from the study as a whole: It was reported that alpha-beta T cells came from several hundred expanded graft clones (about two months after transplant). Newly generated T cells supplied most T-cell counts and diversity one year post-transplant. Surviving recipient T cells and thymic progenitors produced the high day-60 TCRbeta diversity seen in some patients.

Germline CDR1 reads DFQATT; CDR2 reads SNEGSKA (reference sequence). CDR3 length equals 13 residues. The sequence was collected from a male patient younger than 18 who had a stem cell transplant for acute lymphoblastic leukemia, so the T cells may come from the graft donor. The rearrangement uses TRBV20-1 and TRBJ2-3, with D perhaps matching TRBD1 (5 bases). The material sequenced was PBMCs, mostly from graft donor cells, taken 360 days after TCRalphabeta/CD19-depleted stem cell transplant. For the CDR3, the DNA is TGCAGCGTTGTGGTGGGGCCCACAGATACGCAGTATTTT. It is translated as CSVVVGPTDTQYF.